These 27 T cell receptor beta chains were sequenced from one sample in a study of CD8 T cells in Susac syndrome. An input of about 0.5 to 1 ug of RNA was subjected to reverse transcription using random hexamers. A single record per CDR3 protein comes from TCRdb applying MiXCR to the immunoSEQ multiplex PCR reads. The sample carries 150,000 or so distinct CDR3 sequences, 85% to 95% recorded once. Specimen: CD8+ T cells from PBMCs. The receptors here all came from a human donor with multiple sclerosis.

This clonotype was counted between two and nine times. The chain recombines TRBV20-1 with TRBJ2-7, with 8 bases identical to TRBD2. Trimming took 3 bases from V and 0 from J; bases not matched to a gene: 10. CDR1 is DFQATT, CDR2 SNEGSKA, per germline (reference sequence). The CDR3 sequence is 16 residues long. The CDR3: CSARAIAGPSSYEQYF. The CDR3 coding sequence is TGCAGTGCTAGGGCCATAGCGGGGCCCAGCTCCTACGAGCAGTACTTC.

The J gene is TRBJ2-6, the V gene TRBV4-1, with D perhaps TRBD1 (6 bases). The CDR3 consists of 13 residues. With 6 bases removed from V and 8 bases from J, the gap between germline ends came to 11 bases. Germline V gene data show CDR1 as MGHRA and CDR2 as YSYEKL. The CDR3 protein is CASRSDRSNVLTF. CDR3 coding DNA: TGCGCCAGCAGGTCGGACAGATCCAACGTCCTGACTTTC.

The V gene is TRBV15, the J gene TRBJ2-7; either TRBD1 or TRBD2 may supply D (5 bases each). V was cut by 1 base and J by 8 bases, with 21 bases left in between. CDR1 is LNHNV and CDR2 is YYDKDF in the germline V gene (reference sequence). The CDR3 runs 16 residues. The CDR3 DNA follows: TGTGCCACCAGCAGAGTCCCTGGGGACCGGTCTACGAAGCAGTACTTC. The encoded protein is CATSRVPGDRSTKQYF.

This chain links TRBV9 with TRBJ2-5; D perhaps matches TRBD1 (5 bases). V was cut by 3 bases and J by 0 bases, with 6 bases left in between. The CDR3 sequence is 13 residues long. Germline values: CDR1 SGDLS, CDR2 YYNGEE. In DNA form, the CDR3 reads TGTGCCAGCAGCGGACAGTACCAAGAGACCCAGTACTTC. It yields the protein CASSGQYQETQYF.

V usage is TRBV24-1 and J usage is TRBJ2-3, with D tentatively TRBD2 (6 bases). Between the trimmed V and J ends, which lost 7 bases and 0 bases, there was a span of 13 bases. CDR3 length: 15 amino acids. CDR1 is KGHDR and CDR2 is SFDVKD in the germline V gene. The CDR3: CATRASGTSTDTQYF. In DNA, the CDR3 is TGTGCCACCAGGGCTTCGGGGACTAGCACAGATACGCAGTATTTT.

The rearrangement links TRBV5-4 to TRBJ1-2; D remains ambiguous. From germline, CDR1 is SGHNT and CDR2 YYREEE (reference sequence). The CDR3 runs to 12 residues. V lost 4 bases and J lost 8, with 12 bases in between. As DNA, the CDR3 is TGTGCCAGCAGCGCGAGCCTTGGGGGCTACACCTTC. This gives the protein CASSASLGGYTF.

The rearrangement links TRBV29-1 to TRBJ2-2; D gene ambiguous. In germline, CDR1 is SQVTM, CDR2 ANQGSEA. CDR3 length: 13 amino acids. Between the trimmed V and J ends, which lost 4 bases and 1 base, there was a span of 7 bases. The DNA of the CDR3 is TGCAGCGTTGTATTCCAGAACACCGGGGAGCTGTTTTTT. Amino acid sequence: CSVVFQNTGELFF.

As concerns this clonotype: One end of the junction is discordant with germline, which a read error may explain. The rearrangement joins TRBV30 to TRBJ1-1; TRBD1 might be the D (5 bases). This CDR3 comprises 13 residues. CDR1 and CDR2 from the germline V gene are GTSNPN and SVGIG (reference sequence). The CDR3: CAWSVWGGTKAFF. For the CDR3, the DNA is TGTGCCTGGAGTGTATGGGGCGGCACTAAAGCTTTCTTT.

This chain connects TRBV27 to TRBJ2-7; no clear D gene. The CDR3 runs 12 residues. V lost 6 bases and J lost 7, with 13 bases in between. From germline, CDR1 is MNHEY and CDR2 SMNVEV (reference sequence). The CDR3 loop is CASRMSEREQYF. The CDR3 DNA follows: TGTGCCAGCAGGATGTCAGAGCGAGAGCAGTACTTC.

V is TRBV6-1 and J is TRBJ2-2; 7 bases line up with TRBD1. This CDR3 is built from 19 residues. Trimming at V came to 6 bases and at J to 0 bases, leaving 16 bases not matched to a gene. Germline CDR1 reads MNHNS; CDR2 reads SASEGT. The CDR3 DNA reads as TGTGCCAGCAGCGAACGACCAGTGGTAACAGGGGCGAACACCGGGGAGCTGTTTTTT. Its protein is CASSERPVVTGANTGELFF.

The J gene is TRBJ1-1, the V gene TRBV30, with D tentatively TRBD1 (6 bases). V shed 2 bases and J shed 5 bases, with 18 bases lying between them. Germline CDR1 reads GTSNPN; CDR2 reads SVGIG (reference sequence). The CDR3 spans 15 residues. DNA for the CDR3: TGTGCCTGGAGTCCAGGGGCCCTAGGTCAAACTGAAGCTTTCTTT. This translates into CAWSPGALGQTEAFF.

CDR3 DNA: TGTGCCAGCAGCGCCGGGGACTCCGGTACGCAGTATTTT. Amino acids: CASSAGDSGTQYF. J is TRBJ2-3 and V is TRBV9; tentative D call: TRBD2 (6 bases). V gave up 3 bases and J gave up 8 bases, with 13 bases separating them. The CDR3 has 13 amino acids. Per germline, CDR1 SGDLS and CDR2 YYNGEE. Full variable domain (remainder filled in from reference TRBV9 and TRBJ2-3): DSGVTQTPKHLITATGQRVTLRCSPRSGDLSVYWYQQSLDQGLQFLIQYYNGEERAKGNILERFSAQQFPDLHSELNLSSLELGDSALYFCASSAGDSGTQYFGPGTRLTVL.

The gene calls are TRBV7-9 and TRBJ2-7, with 7 bases fitting TRBD1. CDR1 and CDR2 (germline): SEHNR, FQNEAQ (reference sequence). The CDR3 consists of 12 residues. V shed 4 bases, J shed 3 bases, and the junction held 0 bases outside the gene matches. CDR3 protein: CASSWTGYEQYF. In nucleotides, the CDR3 is TGTGCCAGCAGCTGGACAGGCTACGAGCAGTACTTC. The full variable domain, in which reference TRBV7-9 and TRBJ2-7 provide the parts outside the CDR3, is DTGVSQNPRHKITKRGQNVTFRCDPISEHNRLYWYRQTLGQGPEFLTYFQNEAQLEKSRLLSDRFSAERPKGSFSTLEIQRTEQGDSAMYLCASSWTGYEQYFGPGTRLTVT.

The chain employs TRBV7-9 and TRBJ2-5, with D possibly being TRBD1 or TRBD2 (6 bases each). V dropped 4 bases and J dropped 1 base, with 16 bases sitting between them. The CDR3 contains 16 residues. Per the germline V gene, CDR1 is SEHNR and CDR2 is FQNEAQ (reference sequence). The CDR3 region has the DNA TGTGCCAGCAGCTCGGGGGCAGGGACCACCCAAGAGACCCAGTACTTC. Translating it yields CASSSGAGTTQETQYF.

The V call is TRBV27, the J call TRBJ2-5; 14 positions match TRBD2. This CDR3 has 16 amino acids. Germline V lookup: CDR1 MNHEY, CDR2 SMNVEV (reference sequence). V gave up 5 bases and J gave up 4 bases; unmatched junction bases: 6. This chain's CDR3 is CASSGRLAGGRETQYF. As DNA, the CDR3 is TGTGCCAGCAGTGGAAGACTAGCGGGGGGGCGAGAGACCCAGTACTTC.

DNA for the CDR3: TGTGCCAGCAGTGAACGCGGGTCGCCCGTGAGGGGTGAAGCTTTCTTT. Translation gives CASSERGSPVRGEAFF. The gene calls are TRBV6-1 and TRBJ1-1; TRBD1 might be the D (5 bases). The V gene lost 2 bases and the J gene lost 7 bases, with 20 bases spanning the gap. CDR1 and CDR2 from the germline V gene are MNHNS and SASEGT. The CDR3 loop spans 16 amino acids.

The chain is built from TRBV12-5 and TRBJ2-6; D is possibly TRBD1 (6 bases). CDR3 length: 16 amino acids. Germline V CDR1 and CDR2: LGHNT, FRNRAP. The V end was cut by 0 bases, the J end by 4 bases, with 10 bases between. CDR3 nucleotides: TGTGCTAGTGGTTTGGTAGACAGGACCGGGGCCAACGTCCTGACTTTC. This codes for CASGLVDRTGANVLTF.

The chain has TRBV12-3 or TRBV12-4 and TRBJ1-2; perhaps TRBD1 as D (6 bases). Trimming pared 4 bases from V and 8 bases from J, leaving 14 bases between. This CDR3 comprises 13 residues. CDR3: CASSSSGVEGYTF. CDR3 sequence (DNA): TGTGCCAGCAGTTCCTCAGGGGTTGAGGGCTACACCTTC.

V gene TRBV10-3 combines with J gene TRBJ2-7, with D perhaps TRBD2 (5 bases). Germline V gives CDR1 ENHRY, CDR2 SYGVKD. Trimming cost V 4 bases and J 2 bases, with 12 bases left between them. The CDR3 contains 14 residues. This CDR3 reads CAISADRGAYEQYF. In nucleotides, the CDR3 is TGTGCCATCAGTGCGGACCGGGGAGCCTACGAGCAGTACTTC.

The chain uses TRBV3-1 and TRBJ1-2; 7 nucleotides agree with TRBD1. The CDR3 contains 14 residues. The junction had 8 bases not matched to a gene; V was cut back by 2 bases and J by 8 bases. Germline CDR1 is LGHDT and CDR2 is YNNKEL (reference sequence). CDR3: CASSQLDRVDGYTF. The CDR3 nucleotides read TGTGCCAGCAGCCAACTTGACAGGGTTGACGGCTACACCTTC.

The chain links TRBV28 to TRBJ1-5; D is ambiguous. The CDR3 totals 15 residues. Deletions cut 3 bases from V and 0 bases from J, with 9 bases between. Germline lookup yields CDR1 MDHEN and CDR2 SYDVKM. The CDR3 DNA sequence: TGTGCCAGCAGTTTGGCAGTGATTAGCAATCAGCCCCAGCATTTT. Its translation is CASSLAVISNQPQHF. The whole variable domain, remainder taken from reference TRBV28 and TRBJ1-5, is DVKVTQSSRYLVKRTGEKVFLECVQDMDHENMFWYRQDPGLGLRLIYFSYDVKMKEKGDIPEGYSVSREKKERFSLILESASTNQTSMYLCASSLAVISNQPQHFGDGTRLSIL.

This clonotype was picked up a small number of times. CDR3 in DNA: TGTGCCAGCAGCTTGGACAGGGTCTACGAGCAGTACTTC. Amino acids: CASSLDRVYEQYF. The gene calls are TRBV7-8 and TRBJ2-7; TRBD1 aligns across 8 bases. Trimming took 3 bases from V and 3 from J; bases not matched to a gene: 1. This CDR3 is built from 13 residues. CDR1 is SGHVS and CDR2 is FQNEAQ in the germline V gene.

The CDR3 is CASRILSGELFF. CDR3 DNA sequence: TGTGCCAGCAGGATACTCAGCGGGGAGCTGTTTTTT. The chain carries TRBV7-2 and TRBJ2-2; D gene unclear. V lost 6 bases and J lost 7, with 9 bases in between. The CDR3 is made up of 12 amino acids. Per the germline V gene, CDR1 is SGHTA and CDR2 is FQGNSA.

CDR3 in amino acids: CSARQLGGDSSYEQYF. The CDR3, as DNA: TGCAGTGCTAGACAGTTGGGCGGGGATAGCTCCTACGAGCAGTACTTC. This chain connects TRBV20-1 to TRBJ2-7, with D perhaps matching TRBD2 (6 bases). The ends were cut back, 2 bases at V and 0 bases at J, with 17 bases in the middle. This CDR3 contains 16 residues. Germline loops: CDR1 DFQATT, CDR2 SNEGSKA (reference sequence).

The V gene is TRBV5-6, the J gene TRBJ2-3, with D possibly TRBD1 on 6 matching bases. CDR1 and CDR2 from the germline V gene are SGHDT and YYEEEE. CDR3 length equals 15 residues. The V end was cut by 5 bases, the J end by 4 bases, with 17 bases between. In DNA, the CDR3 is TGTGCCAGCAGACAGGGCCTAGATGCGGCAGATACGCAGTATTTT. Its protein product is CASRQGLDAADTQYF.

The chain is built from TRBV13 and TRBJ2-3; either TRBD1 or TRBD2 may supply D (5 bases each). From germline, CDR1 is PRHDT and CDR2 FYEKMQ (reference sequence). The ends were cut back, 5 bases at V and 1 base at J, with 10 bases in the middle. The CDR3 spans 14 residues. CDR3 loop: CASSRRDRTDTQYF. In DNA, the CDR3 is TGTGCCAGCAGCCGCCGGGACCGCACAGATACGCAGTATTTT.

V is TRBV5-6 and J is TRBJ2-2; no clear D gene. Trimming left V 3 bases short and J 6 bases short, with 9 bases between. CDR3 size: 13 residues. Germline V CDR1 and CDR2: SGHDT, YYEEEE. CDR3 DNA: TGTGCCAGCAGCTCCCTCCCCCCCGGGGAGCTGTTTTTT. Its translation: CASSSLPPGELFF.